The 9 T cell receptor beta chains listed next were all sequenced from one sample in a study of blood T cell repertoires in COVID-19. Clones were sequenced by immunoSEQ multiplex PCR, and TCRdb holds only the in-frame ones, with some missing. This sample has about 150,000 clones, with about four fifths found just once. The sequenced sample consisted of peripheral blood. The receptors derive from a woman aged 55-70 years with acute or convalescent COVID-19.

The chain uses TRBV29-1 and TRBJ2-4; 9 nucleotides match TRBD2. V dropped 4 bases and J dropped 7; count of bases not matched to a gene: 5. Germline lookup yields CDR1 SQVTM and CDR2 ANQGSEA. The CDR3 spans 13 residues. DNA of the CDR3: TGCAGCGTTGGAGGCGGGGGGGTGAACATTCAGTACTTC. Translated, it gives CSVGGGGVNIQYF.

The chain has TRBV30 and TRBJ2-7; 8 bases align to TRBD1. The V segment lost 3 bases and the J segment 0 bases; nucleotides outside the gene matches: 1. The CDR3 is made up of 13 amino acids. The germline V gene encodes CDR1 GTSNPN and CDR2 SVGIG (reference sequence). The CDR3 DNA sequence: TGTGCCTGGAGGGGGACAGGCTCCTACGAGCAGTACTTC. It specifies CAWRGTGSYEQYF.

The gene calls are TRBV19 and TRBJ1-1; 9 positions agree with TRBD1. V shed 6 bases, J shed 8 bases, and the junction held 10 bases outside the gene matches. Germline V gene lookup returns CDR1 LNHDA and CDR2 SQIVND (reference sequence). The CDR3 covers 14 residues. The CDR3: CASRITGGAWEAFF. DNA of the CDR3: TGTGCCAGTAGGATAACAGGGGGCGCCTGGGAAGCTTTCTTT.

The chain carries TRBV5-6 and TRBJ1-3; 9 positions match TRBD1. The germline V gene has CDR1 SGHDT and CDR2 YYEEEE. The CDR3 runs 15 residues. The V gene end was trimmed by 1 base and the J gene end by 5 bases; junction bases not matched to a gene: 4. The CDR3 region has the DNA TGTGCCAGCAGCTTGTCGGGACAGGGCAGAAACACCATATATTTT. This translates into CASSLSGQGRNTIYF.

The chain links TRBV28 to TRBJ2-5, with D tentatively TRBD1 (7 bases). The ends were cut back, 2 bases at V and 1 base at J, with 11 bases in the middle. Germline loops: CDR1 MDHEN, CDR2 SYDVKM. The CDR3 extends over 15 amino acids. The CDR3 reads CASSLPRGAQETQYF. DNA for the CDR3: TGTGCCAGCAGTTTACCCAGGGGGGCCCAAGAGACCCAGTACTTC. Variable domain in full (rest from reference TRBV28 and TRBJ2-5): DVKVTQSSRYLVKRTGEKVFLECVQDMDHENMFWYRQDPGLGLRLIYFSYDVKMKEKGDIPEGYSVSREKKERFSLILESASTNQTSMYLCASSLPRGAQETQYFGPGTRLLVL.

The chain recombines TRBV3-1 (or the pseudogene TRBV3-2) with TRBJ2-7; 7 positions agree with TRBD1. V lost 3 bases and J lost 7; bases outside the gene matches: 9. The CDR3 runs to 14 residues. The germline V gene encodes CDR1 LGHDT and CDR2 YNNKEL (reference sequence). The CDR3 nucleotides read TGTGCCAGCAGCCAGACACAGGGGTCGGGGGAGCAGTACGTC. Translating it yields CASSQTQGSGEQYV.

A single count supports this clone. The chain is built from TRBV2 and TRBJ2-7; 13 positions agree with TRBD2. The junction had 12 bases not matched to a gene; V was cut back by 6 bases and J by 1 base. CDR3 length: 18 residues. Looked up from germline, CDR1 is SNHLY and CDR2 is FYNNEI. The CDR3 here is CASSLTSGGAKGSYEQYF. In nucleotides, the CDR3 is TGTGCCAGCAGCTTAACTAGCGGGGGGGCCAAAGGATCCTACGAGCAGTACTTC.

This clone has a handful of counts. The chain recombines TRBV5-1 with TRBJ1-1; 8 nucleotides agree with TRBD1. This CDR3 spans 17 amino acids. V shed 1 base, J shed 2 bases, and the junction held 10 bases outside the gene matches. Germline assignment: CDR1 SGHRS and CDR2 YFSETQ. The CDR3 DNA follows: TGCGCCAGCAGCTTGTCCCCCCAGGGGGCTTTTAACACTGAAGCTTTCTTT. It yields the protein CASSLSPQGAFNTEAFF. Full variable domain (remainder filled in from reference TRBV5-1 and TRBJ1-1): KAGVTQTPRYLIKTRGQQVTLSCSPISGHRSVSWYQQTPGQGLQFLFEYFSETQRNKGNFPGRFSGRQFSNSRSEMNVSTLELGDSALYLCASSLSPQGAFNTEAFFGQGTRLTVV.

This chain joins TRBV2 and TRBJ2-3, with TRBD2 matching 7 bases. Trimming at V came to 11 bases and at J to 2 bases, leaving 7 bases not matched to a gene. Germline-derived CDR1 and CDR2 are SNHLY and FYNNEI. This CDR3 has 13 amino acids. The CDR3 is CAGNRDYTDTQYF. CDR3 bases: TGTGCCGGCAACCGGGACTACACAGATACGCAGTATTTT.